This TCR beta chain was found in a study of OX40 agonist ivuxolimab in advanced cancers. Study information: In three patients, partial responses were observed, one with hepatocellular carcinoma and two with cutaneous melanoma.

Sequenced by immunoSEQ multiplex PCR; TCRdb stores in-frame clones only, minus some. This table holds 7,000 to 9,500 clones, roughly 90% found once. As regards this clone: No conserved phenylalanine or tryptophan ends this CDR3, so it is likely a read error. The DNA is left out, because the CDR3 cannot be placed on it with certainty; the CDR3 is given as TCRdb lists it.

Germline values: CDR1 SGHDT, CDR2 YYEEEE. The CDR3 extends over 12 residues, inclusive of both ends. The V gene is TRBV5-6, the J gene TRBJ2-7; the D segment call TRBD2 is taken from the table without a DNA check. This clonotype was sampled from an adult with an advanced solid tumor such as melanoma, head and neck, liver or kidney cancer. The sample in question was CD4+ or CD8+ T cells sorted from blood, obtained in a trial of the OX40 agonist ivuxolimab. CDR3 region: CASSLASGGPVY.